The 23 T cell receptor beta chains below were found in one sample sequenced in a study of T cell responses to AZD1222 COVID-19 vaccine (dated by TCRdb to the early 2020s). Preparation of the library involved the immunoSEQ multiplex PCR assay. Drawn from immuneACCESS, this table holds only the in-frame rearrangements with V and J called that TCRdb kept. Clones are partly lost; checked studies trace under half to an unresolved V gene and leave the rest unexplained. The sample has approximately 100,000 clones on record, just over 90% of them singletons. Approximately 5.6% of the sample is taken by the ten largest. What the time point label conveys for this sample: baseline before first vaccination. This specimen consisted of peripheral blood, obtained on day 0 of AZD1222 vaccination. The source of these receptors is an adult in good health.

The V and J genes are TRBV24-1 and TRBJ2-1; 7 nucleotides align to TRBD1. There are 16 residues in the CDR3. Germline V gives CDR1 KGHDR, CDR2 SFDVKD. V lost 4 bases to trimming and J lost 0 bases; unmatched junction nucleotides: 5. In DNA, the CDR3 is TGTGCCACCAGTGACGACAGGGTAGACTCCTACAATGAGCAGTTCTTC. Its protein product is CATSDDRVDSYNEQFF.

J is TRBJ2-3 and V is TRBV27; D may be TRBD1 (6 bases). V lost 0 bases and J lost 6, with 7 bases in between. The CDR3 totals 13 residues. Germline assignment: CDR1 MNHEY and CDR2 SMNVEV (reference sequence). The CDR3 DNA reads TGTGCCAGCAGTTTATCGAGGGGGGATACGCAGTATTTT. Translation: CASSLSRGDTQYF.

The gene calls are TRBV29-1 and TRBJ2-2, with TRBD2 matching over 10 bases. Trimming cost V 6 bases and J 6 bases; bases outside gene matches: 7. Germline lookup yields CDR1 SQVTM and CDR2 ANQGSEA. This CDR3 spans 14 amino acids. The CDR3 region is CSVGSGRAAGELFF. As DNA, the CDR3 is TGCAGCGTCGGCAGCGGGAGGGCCGCCGGGGAGCTGTTTTTT.

The chain combines TRBV28 with TRBJ1-6; D remains unclear. CDR1 and CDR2 (germline): MDHEN, SYDVKM. The CDR3 is made up of 15 amino acids. With 6 bases removed from V and 7 bases from J, the gap between germline ends came to 16 bases. CDR3 sequence (DNA): TGTGCCAGCAGCCTACGTCCCGACTCCAATTCACCCCTCCACTTT. It encodes CASSLRPDSNSPLHF.

The V call is TRBV27, the J call TRBJ1-3; 7 nucleotides align to TRBD1. Germline trimming cut 5 bases from V and 2 bases from J; bases unmatched to any gene: 9. Germline values: CDR1 MNHEY, CDR2 SMNVEV (reference sequence). The CDR3 spans 16 residues. CDR3 amino acids: CASSPRQGGPGNTIYF. In DNA form, the CDR3 reads TGTGCCAGCAGTCCCAGACAGGGAGGGCCTGGAAACACCATATATTTT.

CDR3 loop: CASSLEPSGSYNEQFF. CDR3 nucleotide sequence: TGTGCCAGCAGCTTAGAGCCTAGCGGCTCCTACAATGAGCAGTTCTTC. The chain links TRBV7-7 to TRBJ2-1; 7 bases fit TRBD2. This CDR3 region has 16 residues. From germline, CDR1 is SSHAT and CDR2 FNYEAQ (reference sequence). The junction had 3 bases not matched to a gene; V was cut back by 1 base and J by 0 bases.

The chain links TRBV27 to TRBJ2-3, with 7 bases fitting TRBD2. V dropped 8 bases and J dropped 0; count of bases not matched to a gene: 11. CDR1 is MNHEY and CDR2 is SMNVEV in the germline V gene (reference sequence). This CDR3 spans 16 amino acids. The chain's CDR3 is CASRGEAGSSTDTQYF. The CDR3 nucleotides are TGTGCCAGCCGGGGGGAGGCCGGGTCTAGCACAGATACGCAGTATTTT.

The chain joins TRBV11-2 to TRBJ2-7; 9 bases map to TRBD1. The trim removed 3 bases at V and 7 bases at J, leaving 10 bases unmatched. The CDR3 length is 15 residues. CDR1 and CDR2 from the germline V gene are SGHAT and FQNNGV. CDR3 nucleotides: TGTGCCAGCAGCTTGACCGGGACAGGGCTGAGGGAGCAGTACTTC. It codes for CASSLTGTGLREQYF.

The genes are TRBV10-3 and TRBJ1-3, with 9 bases identical to TRBD1. Germline V gene lookup returns CDR1 ENHRY and CDR2 SYGVKD. The CDR3 loop spans 16 amino acids. Trimming cost V 7 bases and J 0 bases; bases outside gene matches: 7. The CDR3 sequence: CAITQGQGTSGNTIYF. The CDR3 region has the DNA TGTGCCATCACACAGGGACAGGGTACCTCTGGAAACACCATATATTTT.

The CDR3 is CASSQALGQTSEQYF. The CDR3 DNA reads as TGTGCCAGCAGCCAAGCATTGGGACAGACGAGCGAGCAGTACTTC. The chain links TRBV3-1 (or the pseudogene TRBV3-2) to TRBJ2-7, with 7 bases lining up with TRBD1. Trimming cost V 1 base and J 6 bases; bases outside gene matches: 9. The CDR3 extends over 15 amino acids. Germline CDR1 is LGHDT and CDR2 is YNNKEL (reference sequence).

The genes are TRBV18 and TRBJ1-2; 9 positions agree with TRBD1. V shed 6 bases and J 7 bases; nucleotides not matched to a gene: 12. From germline, CDR1 is KGHSH and CDR2 LQKENI. CDR3 length: 15 amino acids. CDR3 in DNA: TGTGCCAGCTCTACTTGGACAGGGGAAATTTTTGGCTACACCTTC. As protein: CASSTWTGEIFGYTF.

V usage is TRBV5-1 and J usage is TRBJ1-1; 7 bases align to TRBD1. The junction had 3 bases not matched to a gene; V was cut back by 4 bases and J by 0 bases. This CDR3 comprises 14 residues. Looked up from germline, CDR1 is SGHRS and CDR2 is YFSETQ. In nucleotides, the CDR3 is TGCGCCAGCAGCACCGACAGGGTGAACACTGAAGCTTTCTTT. Encoded protein: CASSTDRVNTEAFF. Variable domain in full (rest from reference TRBV5-1 and TRBJ1-1): KAGVTQTPRYLIKTRGQQVTLSCSPISGHRSVSWYQQTPGQGLQFLFEYFSETQRNKGNFPGRFSGRQFSNSRSEMNVSTLELGDSALYLCASSTDRVNTEAFFGQGTRLTVV.

The genes are TRBV2 and TRBJ1-4; D unresolved. The CDR3 has 14 amino acids. Germline CDR1 reads SNHLY; CDR2 reads FYNNEI. Trimming stripped 9 bases from V and 4 bases from J, with 15 bases between. Written as DNA, the CDR3 is TGTGCCAGTGTTCTGACCGGGAGTAATGAAAAACTGTTTTTT. It is translated as CASVLTGSNEKLFF.

The CDR3 here is CASSLTGTSGSSEFF. The DNA of the CDR3 is TGTGCCAGCAGTCTAACCGGGACTAGCGGGAGTTCGGAGTTCTTC. The V call is TRBV27, the J call TRBJ2-1, with 14 nucleotides matching TRBD2. CDR1 and CDR2 from the germline V gene are MNHEY and SMNVEV (reference sequence). The V segment lost 5 bases and the J segment 14 bases; nucleotides outside the gene matches: 11. CDR3 length: 15 residues.

The V gene is TRBV28, the J gene TRBJ1-2; a weak D match, TRBD1 (5 bases). The germline V gene has CDR1 MDHEN and CDR2 SYDVKM. The CDR3 has 15 residues. Trimming cost V 5 bases and J 2 bases, with 15 bases left between them. The CDR3 loop is CASSLQTGGNYGYTF. CDR3 bases: TGTGCCAGCAGTCTCCAGACCGGGGGGAACTATGGCTACACCTTC.

The rearrangement joins TRBV7-6 to TRBJ2-2; tentative D call: TRBD2 (6 bases). V was clipped by 2 bases and J by 4 bases, with 8 bases between them. The CDR3 consists of 14 residues. The germline CDR1 and CDR2 sequences are SGHVS and FNYEAQ. DNA of the CDR3: TGTGCCAGCAGCTTAACGGGAGCCACCGGGGAGCTGTTTTTT. This translates into CASSLTGATGELFF.

The chain links TRBV5-1 to TRBJ2-7; D is undetermined. Germline-derived CDR1 and CDR2 are SGHRS and YFSETQ. CDR3 size: 15 residues. V lost 2 bases to trimming and J lost 3 bases, with 15 bases between them. CDR3 amino acids: CASSFSPWMRYEQYF. The CDR3 nucleotides are TGCGCCAGCAGCTTCTCTCCGTGGATGCGCTACGAGCAGTACTTC. Supplemented by reference TRBV5-1 and TRBJ2-7, the full variable domain reads KAGVTQTPRYLIKTRGQQVTLSCSPISGHRSVSWYQQTPGQGLQFLFEYFSETQRNKGNFPGRFSGRQFSNSRSEMNVSTLELGDSALYLCASSFSPWMRYEQYFGPGTRLTVT.

The chain uses TRBV6-2 or TRBV6-3 and TRBJ2-7; TRBD2 agrees at 10 bases. Looked up from germline, CDR1 is MNHEY and CDR2 is SVGEGT. The junction had 2 bases not matched to a gene; V was cut back by 5 bases and J by 1 base. This CDR3 region has 14 residues. The CDR3 DNA reads TGTGCCAGCAGTAGGACTAGCGGTTCCTACGAGCAGTACTTC. This sequence encodes CASSRTSGSYEQYF.

V and J are TRBV3-1 (or the pseudogene TRBV3-2) and TRBJ1-5, with 8 bases fitting TRBD1. Germline values: CDR1 LGHDT, CDR2 YNNKEL (reference sequence). There are 15 residues in the CDR3. Trimming cost V 4 bases and J 4 bases; bases outside gene matches: 6. The CDR3 is CASSLGDRSNQPQHF. The CDR3 nucleotides are TGTGCCAGCAGCCTGGGGGACAGGAGTAATCAGCCCCAGCATTTT.

V is TRBV2 and J is TRBJ2-2, with D perhaps TRBD2 (6 bases). From germline, CDR1 is SNHLY and CDR2 FYNNEI. The CDR3 covers 13 residues. Trimming removed 7 bases from V and 7 bases from J, with 13 bases in between. CDR3 DNA sequence: TGTGCCAGCAATCGGGACTCGGGCGGGGAGCTGTTTTTT. It yields the protein CASNRDSGGELFF.

The rearrangement links TRBV19 to TRBJ1-5, with TRBD1 matching 8 bases. Germline trimming cut 10 bases from V and 8 bases from J; bases unmatched to any gene: 16. The CDR3 length is 15 residues. CDR1 and CDR2 from the germline V gene are LNHDA and SQIVND (reference sequence). As DNA, the CDR3 is TGTGCCACCAAGGACCGGGACAGGATATTTGAGCCCCAGCATTTT. This sequence encodes CATKDRDRIFEPQHF.

The chain uses TRBV28 and TRBJ2-7; no definite D call. CDR1 is MDHEN, CDR2 SYDVKM, per germline. Trimming cost V 6 bases and J 2 bases, with 5 bases left between them. The CDR3 covers 11 residues. The DNA for the CDR3 is TGTGCCAGCAGCCCTACCTACGAGCAGTACTTC. Translation gives CASSPTYEQYF. The entire variable domain, with the rest obtained from reference TRBV28 and TRBJ2-7, is as follows: DVKVTQSSRYLVKRTGEKVFLECVQDMDHENMFWYRQDPGLGLRLIYFSYDVKMKEKGDIPEGYSVSREKKERFSLILESASTNQTSMYLCASSPTYEQYFGPGTRLTVT.

CDR3 sequence: CASLVGRASTGELFF. The CDR3, as DNA: TGTGCCAGCCTGGTCGGGAGGGCCTCAACCGGGGAGCTGTTTTTT. The V and J genes are TRBV6-6 and TRBJ2-2; 8 bases agree with TRBD2. The CDR3 contains 15 residues. V shed 8 bases and J 5 bases; nucleotides not matched to a gene: 10. The germline CDR1 and CDR2 sequences are MNHNY and SVGAGI (reference sequence).